This is a list of T cell receptor beta chains from one sample in a study of T cells of healthy individuals. Using its own MiXCR run on the 5' RACE reads, TCRdb lists one record per CDR3 protein. The table includes 40,000 to 65,000 distinct CDR3 sequences, roughly 14% detected once. All receptors come from a human donor in good health. The CDR3 runs from the conserved cysteine through the conserved F or W. A D gene is named only where the DNA matches it firmly. Clone size is shown for a subset of rows, as once, few, many or a class of expanded clone.

d_gene	v_gene	len	j_gene	abundance	CDR3nt	CDR3aa
-	TRBV14	14	TRBJ2-5	many	TGTGCCAGCAGCCTGACCGGGGGGCTTCAGACCCAGTACTTC	CASSLTGGLQTQYF
-	TRBV5-6	13	TRBJ2-3	few	TGTGCCAGCAGTTGGGGGAACACAGATACGCAGTATTTT	CASSWGNTDTQYF
-	TRBV6-1	14	TRBJ1-5	many	TGTGCCAGCAGTGTTGGCCAGCCGGATCAGCCCCAGCATTTT	CASSVGQPDQPQHF
-	TRBV20-1	19	TRBJ1-5	once	TGCAGTGCTAGGGCCCCCATGGTCAGGTCTTTAGCGAGCAATCAGCCCCAGCATTTT	CSARAPMVRSLASNQPQHF
-	TRBV28	13	TRBJ1-2	-	TGTGCCACCGAGGGCGGGCAGCCCTATGGCTACACCTTC	CATEGGQPYGYTF
TRBD1	TRBV30	14	TRBJ1-2	many	TGTGCCTGGAGTGGGACAGGGTGGTTCTATGGCTACACCTTC	CAWSGTGWFYGYTF
TRBD1	TRBV12-3/TRBV12-4	15	TRBJ1-1	many	TGTGCCAGCAGTTTAGGGAGACAGGGTAGGGCTGAAGCTTTCTTT	CASSLGRQGRAEAFF
TRBD2	TRBV20-1	16	TRBJ2-3	many	TGCAGTGCTAGCTGGCAAGAAACTAGCGGGCCAGATACGCAGTATTTT	CSASWQETSGPDTQYF
TRBD1	TRBV5-8	14	TRBJ2-7	many	TGTGCCAGCAGCTTGGGACAGGGTAAGGACGAGCAGTACTTC	CASSLGQGKDEQYF
TRBD1	TRBV24-1	13	TRBJ2-7	few	TGTGCCACCAGTGGTACTGACAGGGAAAAGCAGTACTTC	CATSGTDREKQYF
-	TRBV3-2	13	TRBJ2-7	-	TGTGCCAGCAGCCCCGGGACATCCTACGAGCAGTACTTC	CASSPGTSYEQYF
-	TRBV28	11	TRBJ2-5	few	TGTGCCACCTTAAGCGGCAAGACCCAGTACTTC	CATLSGKTQYF
-	TRBV20-1	12	TRBJ1-2	-	TGCAGTGCTAGAGAAGGACCCAGGGGCTACACCTTC	CSAREGPRGYTF
TRBD2	TRBV24-1	16	TRBJ2-1	-	TGTGCCACCAGTGATTCAGGGACTAGCCGACCGAATGAGCAGTTCTTC	CATSDSGTSRPNEQFF
-	TRBV3-2	14	TRBJ2-7	few	TGTGCCAGCAGCCAAGTTAGAACCCTCTACGAGCAGTACTTC	CASSQVRTLYEQYF
-	TRBV7-9	14	TRBJ1-2	-	TGTGCCAGCAGCTTTCAAGCGAGGGGCTATGGCTACACCTTC	CASSFQARGYGYTF
-	TRBV10-3	14	TRBJ2-5	few	TGTGCCACCCGGGAGGCGGGGGACAAAGAGACCCAGTACTTC	CATREAGDKETQYF
-	TRBV6-2/TRBV6-3	23	TRBJ2-3	many	-	CASKGEAGGREIRSILAGDTQYF
TRBD2	TRBV5-4	15	TRBJ2-7	-	TGTGCCAGCAGCTCGCTGACTAGCGGGTCCTACGAGCAGTACTTC	CASSSLTSGSYEQYF
-	TRBV12-5	13	TRBJ1-1	-	TGTGCTAGTGGTCTGGAGTTGAACACTGAAGCTTTCTTT	CASGLELNTEAFF
-	TRBV2	13	TRBJ1-1	-	TGTGCCAGCAGTGCGGGGAAGGTCACTGAAGCTTTCTTT	CASSAGKVTEAFF
TRBD1	TRBV29-1	13	TRBJ1-1	-	TGCAGCGCCGTAACAGGGGAGAGCACTGAAGCTTTCTTT	CSAVTGESTEAFF
TRBD2	TRBV29-1	11	TRBJ2-1	-	TGCAGCGTCGAGCGGGGTGGTGAGCAGTTCTTC	CSVERGGEQFF
TRBD1	TRBV20-1	15	TRBJ1-5	many	TGCAGTGCCCTAAACCGGGACAGGTTCTTACAGCCCCAGCATTTT	CSALNRDRFLQPQHF
-	TRBV29-1	13	TRBJ2-2	-	TGCGGCGTTGATAAGGGGAACACCGGGGAGCTGTTTTTT	CGVDKGNTGELFF
-	TRBV2	17	TRBJ2-1	few	TGTGCCAGCAGTGAGCTAGCAGAATCCGCCCCTGGGAATGAGCAGTTCTTC	CASSELAESAPGNEQFF
-	TRBV12-5	18	TRBJ2-2	many	TGTGCTAGTGGTGAACCCCTAAGGACTAAGCCGAACACCGGGGAGCTGTTTTTT	CASGEPLRTKPNTGELFF
-	TRBV7-9	12	TRBJ2-2	-	TGTGCCAGCAGCTTAAACACCGGGGAGCTGTTTTTT	CASSLNTGELFF
TRBD1	TRBV20-1	16	TRBJ1-3	many	TGCAGTGCTAGAGAACTCAGGGGGCTAGGTGGAAACACCATATATTTT	CSARELRGLGGNTIYF
-	TRBV7-7	13	TRBJ1-1	many	TGTGCCAGCAGCTTAGCCAGGAACACTGAAGCTTTCTTT	CASSLARNTEAFF
TRBD1	TRBV29-1	16	TRBJ1-2	many	TGCAGCGTTGCTCGGGACAGGCTCTTGGCCTCTATTGGCTACACCTTC	CSVARDRLLASIGYTF
TRBD2	TRBV24-1	14	TRBJ2-3	many	TGTGCCACCAAGAGCGGGGGAGACCCAGATACGCAGTATTTT	CATKSGGDPDTQYF
-	TRBV5-1	14	TRBJ2-7	many	TGCGCCAGCAGCATCCAGGACACCGCCTACGAGCAGTACTTC	CASSIQDTAYEQYF
-	TRBV5-4	14	TRBJ2-3	-	TGTGCCAGCAGCCCGGCCGGGGGAGGAGATACGCAGTATTTT	CASSPAGGGDTQYF